This T cell receptor (beta chain) is from a study of OX40 agonist ivuxolimab in advanced cancers. Looking at the study overall: Hepatocellular carcinoma, melanoma, renal cell or head and neck cancer occurred in dose-escalation patients. There were three patients with partial responses, one having hepatocellular carcinoma and two cutaneous melanoma.

Profiled with immunoSEQ multiplex PCR; TCRdb holds only in-frame clones, not every one. Of fewer than 100,000 clones in the sample, more than 75% are singletons; the top ten hold under 0.35%. The CDR3 extends over 15 amino acids. The clonotype originates from an adult with an advanced solid tumor such as melanoma, head and neck, liver or kidney cancer. J is TRBJ2-1 and V is TRBV21-1; the D segment call TRBD2 is taken from the table without a DNA check. TRBV21-1 is a pseudogene. Sequences were derived from CD4+ or CD8+ T cells sorted from blood, sampled in a trial of the OX40 agonist ivuxolimab. The CDR3 bases are TGTGCCAGCAGTATGCCTAGCGCGGCTTACAATGAGCAGTTCTTC. Its translation is CASSMPSAAYNEQFF.